Listed below are T cell receptor beta chains from one sample, sequenced in a study of blood T cell repertoires in COVID-19. Assay: immunoSEQ multiplex PCR; the TCRdb copy retains only in-frame clones and omits some. The sample contains fewer than 500,000 clones, about 89% of which appear only once. Material: peripheral blood. The receptor set was obtained from a woman aged 25 to 39 with acute or convalescent COVID-19. Each CDR3 is given with its conserved first and last residue. Each record gives: CDR3 DNA, CDR3 protein, CDR3 length, J gene, D gene, V gene, clone size. D genes are given only for firm matches. A row's size may be missing; if present it is once, few, many or a size class.

DNA: TGCAGTGCCGTTAGCACAGATACGCAGTATTTT
CDR3: CSAVSTDTQYF
length: 11
J: TRBJ2-3
D: .
V: TRBV20-1
size: .

DNA: TGTGCCAGCAGTGAACAGGGGGGCGGTATAAACATTCAGTACTTC
CDR3: CASSEQGGGINIQYF
length: 15
J: TRBJ2-4
D: .
V: TRBV2
size: many

DNA: TGTGCCAGCAGTGAAGCCCCAGGAGGGAGCAATCAGCCCCAGCATTTT
CDR3: CASSEAPGGSNQPQHF
length: 16
J: TRBJ1-5
D: .
V: TRBV2
size: .

DNA: TGTGCCAGCAGCTTAACTTTTGTAACTGAAGCTTTCTTT
CDR3: CASSLTFVTEAFF
length: 13
J: TRBJ1-1
D: .
V: TRBV7-3
size: .

DNA: TGTGCCAGCAGTTACTCGGGCCAGGGGGAAGGTCAGCCCCAGCATTTT
CDR3: CASSYSGQGEGQPQHF
length: 16
J: TRBJ1-5
D: TRBD1
V: TRBV6-6
size: once

DNA: TGTGCCAGCAGCATGGACTCCCTCACAGATACGCAGTATTTT
CDR3: CASSMDSLTDTQYF
length: 14
J: TRBJ2-3
D: .
V: TRBV28
size: once

DNA: TGTGCCAGCAGCTTGGGCCCTGGACAGTTAAGCTCCTACGAGCAGTACTTC
CDR3: CASSLGPGQLSSYEQYF
length: 17
J: TRBJ2-7
D: .
V: TRBV5-6
size: .

DNA: TGCGCCAGCAGCTCTAGAGGACAGGGTGGAACTGAAGCTTTCTTT
CDR3: CASSSRGQGGTEAFF
length: 15
J: TRBJ1-1
D: TRBD1
V: TRBV5-1
size: .

DNA: TGTGCCAGTCGATCAGGGGTGAATGAAAAACTGTTTTTT
CDR3: CASRSGVNEKLFF
length: 13
J: TRBJ1-4
D: .
V: TRBV2
size: .

DNA: TGCGCCAGCAACAACAGGGTCCAAGAGACCCAGTACTTC
CDR3: CASNNRVQETQYF
length: 13
J: TRBJ2-5
D: .
V: TRBV10-1
size: .

DNA: TGTGCCAGCAGTAAGAGGACTAGCGGGGGGAGGATAGATACGCAGTATTTT
CDR3: CASSKRTSGGRIDTQYF
length: 17
J: TRBJ2-3
D: TRBD2
V: TRBV5-6
size: .

DNA: TGTGCCAGTAGTATAGTCAGTCACGGGGAGCTGTTTTTT
CDR3: CASSIVSHGELFF
length: 13
J: TRBJ2-2
D: .
V: TRBV19
size: .

DNA: TGCGCCAGCAGCCAATCCGGGACAGGGCAGAATGAGCAGTTCTTC
CDR3: CASSQSGTGQNEQFF
length: 15
J: TRBJ2-1
D: TRBD1
V: TRBV4-1
size: .

DNA: TGTGCCAGCAGCCGGACACCGGTGCGGGAGCAGTACTTC
CDR3: CASSRTPVREQYF
length: 13
J: TRBJ2-7
D: .
V: TRBV6-5
size: .

DNA: TGTGCCAGCAGTACTATAGCCAAAAACATTCAGTACTTC
CDR3: CASSTIAKNIQYF
length: 13
J: TRBJ2-4
D: .
V: TRBV2
size: .

DNA: TGTGCCTGGAGTCCACACGGGACAGGGGGGGATGAGCAGTACTTC
CDR3: CAWSPHGTGGDEQYF
length: 15
J: TRBJ2-7
D: TRBD1
V: TRBV30
size: .

DNA: TGCGCCAGCAGCCAGAGGGTGGGAGGCCTCTACAATGAGCAGTTCTTC
CDR3: CASSQRVGGLYNEQFF
length: 16
J: TRBJ2-1
D: .
V: TRBV4-1
size: .

DNA: TGTGCCAGCAGCTTAGTTCGACAAAGCTACAATGAGCAGTTCTTC
CDR3: CASSLVRQSYNEQFF
length: 15
J: TRBJ2-1
D: .
V: TRBV7-9
size: .

DNA: TGTGCCAGTAGTGGGACAGGGAGGGAAGATACGCAGTATTTT
CDR3: CASSGTGREDTQYF
length: 14
J: TRBJ2-3
D: TRBD1
V: TRBV19
size: .

DNA: TGTGCCAGCAGTTTGACAGGGTCACGTAAGAACTATGGCTACACCTTC
CDR3: CASSLTGSRKNYGYTF
length: 16
J: TRBJ1-2
D: TRBD1
V: TRBV28
size: .

DNA: TGTGCCAGCAGCGCCCGGCCCCGGGGTAGCAATGAGCAGTTCTTC
CDR3: CASSARPRGSNEQFF
length: 15
J: TRBJ2-1
D: .
V: TRBV5-4
size: once

DNA: TGTGCCAGCAGTGAATATTTCGGGACAGGGGAGGCAGATACGCAGTATTTT
CDR3: CASSEYFGTGEADTQYF
length: 17
J: TRBJ2-3
D: TRBD1
V: TRBV25-1
size: .

DNA: TGTGCCACCAGCAGAGACGGGGACAGGGGGAACACCATATATTTT
CDR3: CATSRDGDRGNTIYF
length: 15
J: TRBJ1-3
D: TRBD1
V: TRBV15
size: .

DNA: TGTGCTAGCCAAAACCTAGCGGGGGTATACAATGAGCAGTTCTTC
CDR3: CASQNLAGVYNEQFF
length: 15
J: TRBJ2-1
D: TRBD2
V: TRBV12-5
size: few

DNA: TGTGCCATCAGTGAGCAGTCGGGGAACACTGAAGCTTTCTTT
CDR3: CAISEQSGNTEAFF
length: 14
J: TRBJ1-1
D: .
V: TRBV10-3
size: .

DNA: TGTGCCAGCAGCATAGGACAGCCATATAGCAATCAGCCCCAGCATTTT
CDR3: CASSIGQPYSNQPQHF
length: 16
J: TRBJ1-5
D: .
V: TRBV5-6
size: .

DNA: TGTGCCAGTAGTAGACCGGGGATCCATCCGGTCTATAATTCACCCCTCCACTTT
CDR3: CASSRPGIHPVYNSPLHF
length: 18
J: TRBJ1-6
D: .
V: TRBV19
size: few

DNA: TGTGCCAGCAGCATCGACTCTAGCGGGGGTTACAATGAGCAGTTCTTC
CDR3: CASSIDSSGGYNEQFF
length: 16
J: TRBJ2-1
D: TRBD2
V: TRBV5-6
size: .

DNA: TGTGCCAGCAGCTTATCGGGTCAGGGGGCCGGCACTGAAGCTTTCTTT
CDR3: CASSLSGQGAGTEAFF
length: 16
J: TRBJ1-1
D: TRBD1
V: TRBV7-2
size: .

DNA: TGTGCCAGCAGCCAATTTTTTACAGAGCACTATGGCTACACCTTC
CDR3: CASSQFFTEHYGYTF
length: 15
J: TRBJ1-2
D: .
V: TRBV3-1/TRBV3-2
size: .

DNA: TGTGCCAGCAGCCCCTCTGGGACTAGCGGTTATACCGGGGAGCTGTTTTTT
CDR3: CASSPSGTSGYTGELFF
length: 17
J: TRBJ2-2
D: TRBD2
V: TRBV9
size: .

DNA: TGTGCCAGCAGCCAAGGGAGGGTCACTGAAGCTTTCTTT
CDR3: CASSQGRVTEAFF
length: 13
J: TRBJ1-1
D: .
V: TRBV3-1/TRBV3-2
size: .

DNA: TGTGCCAGCAGCTCCCGACCAGGGCAGGGCTATGGCTACACCTTC
CDR3: CASSSRPGQGYGYTF
length: 15
J: TRBJ1-2
D: .
V: TRBV7-2
size: .

DNA: TGTGCCAGCAGTTTGGGGGGTTACAATGAGCAGTTCTTC
CDR3: CASSLGGYNEQFF
length: 13
J: TRBJ2-1
D: .
V: TRBV28
size: once

DNA: TGCGCCAGCAGCCGAGGGAGTTCCTACGAGCAGTACTTC
CDR3: CASSRGSSYEQYF
length: 13
J: TRBJ2-7
D: .
V: TRBV4-1
size: few

DNA: TGTGCCAGCAGTCGACAGGGTTTTAATTCACCCCTCCACTTT
CDR3: CASSRQGFNSPLHF
length: 14
J: TRBJ1-6
D: TRBD1
V: TRBV6-5
size: .

DNA: TGTGCCAGCAGTGTGCGCCACAGGGTCTCTACAGATACGCAGTATTTT
CDR3: CASSVRHRVSTDTQYF
length: 16
J: TRBJ2-3
D: .
V: TRBV6-1
size: .